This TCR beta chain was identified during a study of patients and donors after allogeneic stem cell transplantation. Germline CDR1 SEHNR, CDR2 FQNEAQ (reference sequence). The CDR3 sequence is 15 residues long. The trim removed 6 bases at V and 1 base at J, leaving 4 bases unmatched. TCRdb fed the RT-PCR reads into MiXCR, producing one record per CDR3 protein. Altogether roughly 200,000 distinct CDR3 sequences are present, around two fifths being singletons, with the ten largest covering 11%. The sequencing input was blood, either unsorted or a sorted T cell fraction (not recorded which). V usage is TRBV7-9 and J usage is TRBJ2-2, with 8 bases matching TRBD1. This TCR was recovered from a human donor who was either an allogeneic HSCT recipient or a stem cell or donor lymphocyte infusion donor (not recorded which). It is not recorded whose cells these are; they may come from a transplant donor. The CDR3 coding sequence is TGTGCCAGCAGGACCGGGACAGGGAACACCGGGGAGCTGTTTTTT. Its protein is CASRTGTGNTGELFF.